The sequence of this T cell receptor (beta chain) was determined in a study of cytomegalovirus exposure and HLA in healthy donors. Study in general: Of about 400 genotyped donors, roughly 81% clustered with self-reported Caucasian donors.

Samples came from healthy bone marrow donors. It was with 60 Vbeta and 13 Jbeta primers that the PCR ran. Assay: immunoSEQ multiplex PCR; the TCRdb copy retains only in-frame clones and omits some. This sample carries 55,000 to 70,000 clones, approximately 80% of them seen once, and the ten largest clones take around 5.9%. Trimming shortened V by 3 bases and J by 0 bases, and 6 bases separated the two germline ends. The V gene's germline CDR1 is SNHLY and CDR2 FYNNEI. The CDR3 loop spans 14 amino acids. The specimen was PBMCs. The receptor's source is a male donor in good health and CMV-seronegative. The V and J genes are TRBV2 and TRBJ2-1; D is possibly TRBD2 (5 bases). The CDR3 DNA follows: TGTGCCAGCAGTGATGGGAGCTCCTACAATGAGCAGTTCTTC. This sequence encodes CASSDGSSYNEQFF.